The clone carrying this T cell receptor (beta chain) has at least ten counts. TCRdb processed the 5' RACE reads anew with MiXCR; each CDR3 protein has one entry. This sample has 27,000 or so distinct CDR3 sequences, with approximately 5.9% found just once. The sample is drawn from a study of spatial heterogeneity in lung cancer. As for the study in general: When follow-up PBMC samples existed, they were sequenced (at a median of roughly 2 years after resection).

The germline CDR1 and CDR2 sequences are DFQATT and SNEGSKA (reference sequence). The CDR3 is 12 residues long. Deletions cut 6 bases from V and 0 bases from J, with 7 bases between. Time point described: blood at routine non-recurrence follow-up after resection. The chain couples TRBV20-1 to TRBJ2-3; D gene ambiguous. The sequencing here drew on PBMCs, taken at follow-up. The receptor was isolated from a female donor with early-stage non-small cell lung cancer. The DNA for the CDR3 is TGCAGTGCAGCTCCAAGCACAGATACGCAGTATTTT. As protein: CSAAPSTDTQYF.